The 3 T cell receptor beta chains given below trace back to one sample, sequenced in a study of T cell repertoires in aging, cancer and after chemotherapy. Rearranged V-D-J TRB sequences were amplified with a mixed TRB-A/B primer pool. TCRdb re-analysed the multiplex PCR reads in MiXCR, keeping a single row per CDR3 protein. The table shows fewer than 2,500 distinct CDR3 sequences, with 32% occurring only once. Amplification of TCR beta used genomic DNA extracted from peripheral blood. Sequenced sample: blood. All receptors derive from a human donor with a solid tumor.

The chain recombines TRBV27 with TRBJ2-7; D unresolved. This CDR3 has 12 amino acids. Germline lookup yields CDR1 MNHEY and CDR2 SMNVEV (reference sequence). This CDR3 reads CVVRGRRYEQYF. The CDR3 bases are TGTGTCGTTCGAGGCAGGCGATACGAGCAGTACTTC.

V is TRBV19 and J is TRBJ2-2, with TRBD2 identical over 10 bases. V lost 4 bases and J lost 3; bases outside the gene matches: 5. The CDR3 is 16 amino acids. Germline CDR1 LNHDA, CDR2 SQIVND (reference sequence). This chain's CDR3 is CASSTSGRGYTGELFF. CDR3 coding DNA: TGTGCCAGTAGTACTAGCGGGAGAGGGTACACCGGGGAGCTGTTTTTT. The full variable domain, with the rest looked up from reference TRBV19 and TRBJ2-2, is DGGITQSPKYLFRKEGQNVTLSCEQNLNHDAMYWYRQDPGQGLRLIYYSQIVNDFQKGDIAEGYSVSREKKESFPLTVTSAQKNPTAFYLCASSTSGRGYTGELFFGEGSRLTVL.

Only a few counts were recorded for this clonotype. This rearrangement joins TRBV7-6 to TRBJ2-7, with D uncertain. Germline V gene sequence: CDR1 SGHVS, CDR2 FNYEAQ. V shed 0 bases and J shed 0 bases, with 3 bases lying between them. The CDR3 totals 13 residues. The CDR3 here is CASSLASSYEQYF. The CDR3 nucleotides are TGTGCCAGCAGCTTAGCCAGCTCCTACGAGCAGTACTTC.